A single sample is the source of the 15 T cell receptor beta chains below, sequenced in a study of blood T cell repertoires in COVID-19. Only in-frame clones appear in the TCRdb table, and some are missing; sequencing was by immunoSEQ multiplex PCR. The repertoire has under 200,000 clones, under 85% of them found once; the top ten carry 5.5% to 7.5%. The material sequenced was peripheral blood. The receptor source for this set is a woman in her thirties or forties with acute or convalescent COVID-19.

This chain links TRBV13 with TRBJ1-4; TRBD1 might be the D (6 bases). The CDR3 covers 17 residues. Trimming removed 3 bases from V and 6 bases from J, with 20 bases in between. The germline CDR1 and CDR2 sequences are PRHDT and FYEKMQ (reference sequence). Written as DNA, the CDR3 is TGTGCCAGCAGCTTGGCAGGGGCGCGTGGGGTAGATGAAAAACTGTTTTTT. This codes for CASSLAGARGVDEKLFF.

This clone appeared once. The rearrangement links TRBV6-6 to TRBJ1-1; TRBD1 agrees at 7 bases. After removal of 6 bases from V and 0 bases from J, the junction contained 7 bases not matched to a gene. Germline CDR1 is MNHNY and CDR2 is SVGAGI (reference sequence). The CDR3 totals 15 residues. This chain's CDR3 is CASSVRQGVNTEAFF. CDR3 nucleotides: TGTGCCAGCAGCGTTAGACAGGGTGTGAACACTGAAGCTTTCTTT.

In its sample, this clone was seen once. The J gene is TRBJ1-4, the V gene TRBV20-1, with unresolved D. The CDR3 spans 14 residues. CDR1 and CDR2 (germline): DFQATT, SNEGSKA (reference sequence). The ends were cut back, 3 bases at V and 5 bases at J, with 13 bases in the middle. CDR3 bases: TGCAGTGCTAGTTTTAGCAGAAACAATGAAAAACTGTTTTTT. It encodes CSASFSRNNEKLFF.

This chain joins TRBV12-5 and TRBJ1-1; 9 nucleotides match TRBD1. Germline trimming cut 1 base from V and 10 bases from J; bases unmatched to any gene: 10. CDR1 LGHNT and CDR2 FRNRAP come from the germline V gene. The CDR3 contains 15 residues. The CDR3 protein is CASGLGDREGRGAFF. CDR3 DNA: TGTGCTAGTGGTTTGGGGGACAGGGAAGGAAGGGGAGCTTTCTTT.

This clone was seen once. This chain connects TRBV7-9 to TRBJ1-1; a possible D gene is TRBD1 (5 bases). V lost 9 bases, J lost 8 bases, and 19 bases lay in between. CDR1 is SEHNR and CDR2 is FQNEAQ in the germline V gene (reference sequence). The CDR3 totals 13 residues. The CDR3 nucleotides read TGTGCCAGTACGAAAAGTCGGACACCAGAAGCTTTCTTT. Its protein product is CASTKSRTPEAFF. Combining the CDR3 with reference TRBV7-9 and TRBJ1-1 gives the whole variable domain DTGVSQNPRHKITKRGQNVTFRCDPISEHNRLYWYRQTLGQGPEFLTYFQNEAQLEKSRLLSDRFSAERPKGSFSTLEIQRTEQGDSAMYLCASTKSRTPEAFFGQGTRLTVV.

Only a few counts were recorded for this clone. This chain connects TRBV7-9 to TRBJ2-3; 10 nucleotides agree with TRBD1. The germline V gene encodes CDR1 SEHNR and CDR2 FQNEAQ (reference sequence). The CDR3 is 15 residues long. Trimming cost V 5 bases and J 4 bases; bases outside gene matches: 6. CDR3 DNA: TGTGCCAGCAGCCAAGGGACAGGGGTGGCAGATACGCAGTATTTT. Translation gives CASSQGTGVADTQYF.

This clone was seen once. V gene TRBV10-3 combines with J gene TRBJ2-6; D is perhaps TRBD2 (6 bases). This CDR3 is built from 19 residues. The V gene's germline CDR1 is ENHRY and CDR2 SYGVKD. V lost 4 bases to trimming and J lost 3 bases, with 22 bases between them. CDR3 residues: CAISAAPGLGDFGANVLTF. The CDR3 DNA is TGTGCCATCAGTGCCGCCCCCGGGCTCGGGGACTTTGGGGCCAACGTCCTGACTTTC.

Regarding this clone: Other DNA sequences in the same sample also yield this CDR3. J is TRBJ1-1 and V is TRBV5-1; D gene unclear. Germline assignment: CDR1 SGHRS and CDR2 YFSETQ. V shed 0 bases and J shed 1 base, with 7 bases lying between them. The CDR3 covers 14 residues. This CDR3 is CASSLASGNTEAFF. In DNA form, the CDR3 reads TGCGCCAGCAGCTTGGCTTCGGGGAACACTGAAGCTTTCTTT.

The chain links TRBV2 to TRBJ1-6; 8 bases agree with TRBD1. V shed 3 bases and J 10 bases; nucleotides not matched to a gene: 8. Germline CDR1 and CDR2: SNHLY and FYNNEI. The CDR3 consists of 15 residues. The CDR3 DNA reads TGTGCCAGCAGTGAGCAGGGGGCCCCACACTCACCCCTCCACTTT. Translating it yields CASSEQGAPHSPLHF.

This clone has a handful of counts. The chain uses TRBV2 and TRBJ2-7; the match to TRBD1 covers 7 bases. Per the germline V gene, CDR1 is SNHLY and CDR2 is FYNNEI. The CDR3 extends over 11 amino acids. V shed 7 bases, J shed 7 bases, and the junction held 4 bases outside the gene matches. CDR3 coding DNA: TGTGCCAGCAACCCAGGGGGTGAGCAGTACTTC. Translated, it gives CASNPGGEQYF.

This rearrangement joins TRBV27 to TRBJ1-1; 10 bases match TRBD1. V shed 3 bases, J shed 1 base, and the junction held 14 bases outside the gene matches. The CDR3 length is 19 residues. The germline gives CDR1 MNHEY, CDR2 SMNVEV (reference sequence). Here the CDR3 DNA reads TGTGCCAGCAGTTTCAAAGCTTTATGGGACAGGGGACAGAACACTGAAGCTTTCTTT. Protein sequence: CASSFKALWDRGQNTEAFF.

The gene calls are TRBV5-1 and TRBJ2-7; possible D gene TRBD2, 5 bases. The germline gives CDR1 SGHRS, CDR2 YFSETQ. Between the trimmed V and J ends, which lost 1 base and 0 bases, there was a span of 8 bases. CDR3 length: 14 amino acids. In DNA form, the CDR3 reads TGCGCCAGCAGCTTGATGGGGAGCTCCTACGAGCAGTACTTC. It is translated as CASSLMGSSYEQYF.

The chain recombines TRBV29-1 with TRBJ2-1; 9 bases line up with TRBD2. Germline V gives CDR1 SQVTM, CDR2 ANQGSEA. The V and J ends lost 1 base and 3 bases, in that order; junction bases with no gene match: 7. The CDR3 is made up of 16 amino acids. The CDR3 DNA is TGCAGCGTTGAAGTCGGGCTAGCGGGGTTCTACAATGAGCAGTTCTTC. Translated: CSVEVGLAGFYNEQFF.

The V and J genes are TRBV7-9 and TRBJ2-5, with D perhaps TRBD2 (5 bases). The CDR3 has 13 amino acids. The V end was cut by 1 base, the J end by 10 bases, with 13 bases between. Looked up from germline, CDR1 is SEHNR and CDR2 is FQNEAQ (reference sequence). The DNA of the CDR3 is TGTGCCAGCAGCTTAGTCGGAGAGGGCGGCCAGTACTTC. It codes for CASSLVGEGGQYF.

Comments on this clone: Germline and junction disagree at one end, which may indicate a read error. At the DNA level, this CDR3 is encoded by other sequences in the same sample as well. The rearrangement uses TRBV5-5 and TRBJ2-1, with 11 bases fitting TRBD2. This CDR3 is 20 amino acids long. Germline V gives CDR1 SGHKS, CDR2 YYEKEE (reference sequence). DNA of the CDR3: TGTGCCAGCAGCTTGGTTTTATCCCTAGCGGGAGGCTCCGCCTACAATGAGCAATTCTTC. Translating it yields CASSLVLSLAGGSAYNEQFF.